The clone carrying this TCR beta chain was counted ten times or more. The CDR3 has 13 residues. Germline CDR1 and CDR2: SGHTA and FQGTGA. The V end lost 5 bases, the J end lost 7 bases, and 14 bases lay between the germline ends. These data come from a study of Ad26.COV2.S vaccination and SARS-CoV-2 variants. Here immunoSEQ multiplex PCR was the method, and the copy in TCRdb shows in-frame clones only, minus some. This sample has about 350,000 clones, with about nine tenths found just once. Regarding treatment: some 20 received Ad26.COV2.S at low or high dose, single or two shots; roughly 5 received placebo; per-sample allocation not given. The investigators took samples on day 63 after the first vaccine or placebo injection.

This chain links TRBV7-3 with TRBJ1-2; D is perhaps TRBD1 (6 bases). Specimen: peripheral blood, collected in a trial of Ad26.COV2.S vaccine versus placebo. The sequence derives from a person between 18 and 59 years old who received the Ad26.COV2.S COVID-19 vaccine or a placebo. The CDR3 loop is CASSPGGAAGYTF. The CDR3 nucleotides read TGTGCCAGCAGCCCGGGGGGCGCGGCTGGCTACACCTTC.